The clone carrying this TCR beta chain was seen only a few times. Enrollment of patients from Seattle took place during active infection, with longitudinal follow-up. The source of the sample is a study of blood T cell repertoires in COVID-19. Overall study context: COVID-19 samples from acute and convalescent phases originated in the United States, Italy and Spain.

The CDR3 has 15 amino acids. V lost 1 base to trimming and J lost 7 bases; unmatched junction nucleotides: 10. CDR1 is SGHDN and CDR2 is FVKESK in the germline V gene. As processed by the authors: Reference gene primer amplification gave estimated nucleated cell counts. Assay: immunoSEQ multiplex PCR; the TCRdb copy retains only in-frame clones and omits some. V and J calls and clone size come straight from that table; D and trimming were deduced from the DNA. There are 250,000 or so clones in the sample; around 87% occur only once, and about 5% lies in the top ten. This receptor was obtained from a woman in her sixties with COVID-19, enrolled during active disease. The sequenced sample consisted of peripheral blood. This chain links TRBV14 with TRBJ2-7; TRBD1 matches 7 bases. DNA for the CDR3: TGTGCCAGCAGCCAAGTCCTCCAGGGGGTAGGAGAGCAGTACTTC. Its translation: CASSQVLQGVGEQYF.